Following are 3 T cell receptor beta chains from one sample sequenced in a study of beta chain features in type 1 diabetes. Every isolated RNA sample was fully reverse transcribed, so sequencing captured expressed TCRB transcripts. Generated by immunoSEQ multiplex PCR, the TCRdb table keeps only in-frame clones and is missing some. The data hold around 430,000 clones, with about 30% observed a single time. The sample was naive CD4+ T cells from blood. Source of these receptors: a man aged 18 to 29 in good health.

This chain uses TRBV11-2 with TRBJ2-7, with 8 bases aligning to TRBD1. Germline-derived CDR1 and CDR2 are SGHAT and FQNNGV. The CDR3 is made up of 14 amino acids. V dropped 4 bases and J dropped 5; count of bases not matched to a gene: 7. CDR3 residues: CASSSLRTGHEQYF. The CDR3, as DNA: TGTGCCAGCAGCTCCCTTCGGACAGGGCACGAGCAGTACTTC.

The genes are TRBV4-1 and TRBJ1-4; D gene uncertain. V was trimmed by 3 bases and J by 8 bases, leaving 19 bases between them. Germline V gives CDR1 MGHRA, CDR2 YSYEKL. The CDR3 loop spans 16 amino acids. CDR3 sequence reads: CASSQARLGTGEKLFF. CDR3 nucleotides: TGCGCCAGCAGCCAGGCCAGACTGGGCACGGGAGAAAAACTGTTTTTT.

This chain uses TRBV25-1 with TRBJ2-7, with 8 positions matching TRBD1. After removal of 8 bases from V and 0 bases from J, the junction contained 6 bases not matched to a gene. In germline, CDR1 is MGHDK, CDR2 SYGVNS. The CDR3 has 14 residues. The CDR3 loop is CASGTGFSSYEQYF. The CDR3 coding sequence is TGTGCCAGCGGGACAGGTTTCAGCTCCTACGAGCAGTACTTC.